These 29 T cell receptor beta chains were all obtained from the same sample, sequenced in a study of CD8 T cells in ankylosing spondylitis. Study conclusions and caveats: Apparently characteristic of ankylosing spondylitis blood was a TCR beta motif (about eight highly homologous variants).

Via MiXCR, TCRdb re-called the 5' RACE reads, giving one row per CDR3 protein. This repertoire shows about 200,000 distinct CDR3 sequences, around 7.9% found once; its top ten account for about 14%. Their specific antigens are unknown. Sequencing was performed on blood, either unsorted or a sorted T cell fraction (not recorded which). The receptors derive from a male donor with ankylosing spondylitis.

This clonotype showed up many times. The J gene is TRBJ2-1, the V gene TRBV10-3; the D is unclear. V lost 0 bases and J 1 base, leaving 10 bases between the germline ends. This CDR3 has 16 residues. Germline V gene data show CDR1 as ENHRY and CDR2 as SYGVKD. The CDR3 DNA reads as TGTGCCATCAGTGAGTCGATGGCAGGTTCCTACAATGAGCAGTTCTTC. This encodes CAISESMAGSYNEQFF.

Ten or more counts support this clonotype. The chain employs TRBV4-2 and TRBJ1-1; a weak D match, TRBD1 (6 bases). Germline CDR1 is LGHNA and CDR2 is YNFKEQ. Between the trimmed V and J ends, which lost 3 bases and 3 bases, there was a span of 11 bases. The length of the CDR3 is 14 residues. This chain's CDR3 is CASSQAGVYTEAFF. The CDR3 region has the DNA TGTGCCAGCAGCCAGGCAGGGGTCTACACTGAAGCTTTCTTT.

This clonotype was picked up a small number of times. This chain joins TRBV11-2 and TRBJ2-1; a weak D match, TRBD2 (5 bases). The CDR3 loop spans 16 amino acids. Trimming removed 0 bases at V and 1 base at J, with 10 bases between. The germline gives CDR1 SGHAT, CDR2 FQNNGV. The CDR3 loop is CASSLELAPSYNEQFF. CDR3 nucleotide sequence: TGTGCCAGCAGCTTAGAGCTAGCACCTTCCTACAATGAGCAGTTCTTC.

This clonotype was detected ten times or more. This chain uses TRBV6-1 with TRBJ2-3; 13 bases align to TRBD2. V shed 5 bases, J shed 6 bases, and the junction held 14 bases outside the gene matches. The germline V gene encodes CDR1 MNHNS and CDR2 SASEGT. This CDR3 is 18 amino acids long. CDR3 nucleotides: TGTGCCAGCAGTCATGACCCAGGACTAGCGGGGGTTCTCGATACGCAGTATTTT. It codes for CASSHDPGLAGVLDTQYF.

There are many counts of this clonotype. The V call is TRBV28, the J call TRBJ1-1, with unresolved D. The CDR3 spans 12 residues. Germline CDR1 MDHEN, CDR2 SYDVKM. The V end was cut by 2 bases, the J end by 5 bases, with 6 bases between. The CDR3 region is CASSLMETEAFF. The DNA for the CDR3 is TGTGCCAGCAGTTTAATGGAAACTGAAGCTTTCTTT.

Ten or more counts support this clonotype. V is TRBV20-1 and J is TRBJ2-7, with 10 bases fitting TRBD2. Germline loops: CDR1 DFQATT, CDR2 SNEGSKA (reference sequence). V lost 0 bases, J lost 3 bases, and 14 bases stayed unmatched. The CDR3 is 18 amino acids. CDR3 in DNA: TGCAGTGCTAGAGACCTCCCTAGCGGGAGTCTTCGGGGCTACGAGCAGTACTTC. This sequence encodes CSARDLPSGSLRGYEQYF.

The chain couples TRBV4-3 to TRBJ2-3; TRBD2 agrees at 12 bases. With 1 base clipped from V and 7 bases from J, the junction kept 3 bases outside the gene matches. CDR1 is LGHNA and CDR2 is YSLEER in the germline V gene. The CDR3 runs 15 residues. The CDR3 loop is CASSQGTSGVNTQYF. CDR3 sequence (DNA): TGCGCCAGCAGCCAAGGGACTAGCGGGGTAAATACGCAGTATTTT.

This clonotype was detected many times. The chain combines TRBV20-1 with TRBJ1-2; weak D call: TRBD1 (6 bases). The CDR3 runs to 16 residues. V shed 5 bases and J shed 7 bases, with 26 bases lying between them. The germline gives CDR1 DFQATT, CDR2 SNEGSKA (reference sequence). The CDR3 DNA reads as TGCAGTGCTTCGCCCCCCTTTGCGCGGGGGCTTGGTGGCTACACCTTC. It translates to CSASPPFARGLGGYTF.

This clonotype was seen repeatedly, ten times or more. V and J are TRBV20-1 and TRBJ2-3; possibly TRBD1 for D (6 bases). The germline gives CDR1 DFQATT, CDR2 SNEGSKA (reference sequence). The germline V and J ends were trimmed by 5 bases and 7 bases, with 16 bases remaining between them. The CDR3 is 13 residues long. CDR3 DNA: TGCAGTGCTGGGGGCGGACAGTCTAATACGCAGTATTTT. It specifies CSAGGGQSNTQYF.

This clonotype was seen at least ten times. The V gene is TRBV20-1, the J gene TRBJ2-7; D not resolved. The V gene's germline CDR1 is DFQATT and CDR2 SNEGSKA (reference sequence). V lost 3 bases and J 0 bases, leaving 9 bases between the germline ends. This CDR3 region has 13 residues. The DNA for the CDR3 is TGCAGTGCTAGGGTAACCGACTCCTACGAGCAGTACTTC. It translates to CSARVTDSYEQYF.

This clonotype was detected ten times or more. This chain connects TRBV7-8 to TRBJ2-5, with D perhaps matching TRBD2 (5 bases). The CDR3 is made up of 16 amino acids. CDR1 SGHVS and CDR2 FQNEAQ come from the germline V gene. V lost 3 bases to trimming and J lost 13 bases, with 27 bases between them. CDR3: CASSFWVGDGRSLWYF. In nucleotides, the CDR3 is TGTGCCAGCAGCTTTTGGGTGGGAGACGGTCGTTCTTTGTGGTACTTC.

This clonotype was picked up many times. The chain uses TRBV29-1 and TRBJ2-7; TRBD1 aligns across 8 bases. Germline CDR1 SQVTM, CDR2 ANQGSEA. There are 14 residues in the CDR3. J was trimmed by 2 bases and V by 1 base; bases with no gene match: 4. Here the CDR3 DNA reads TGCAGCGTTGAAGTGGGGACAGGTCCCTACGAGCAGTACTTC. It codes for CSVEVGTGPYEQYF.

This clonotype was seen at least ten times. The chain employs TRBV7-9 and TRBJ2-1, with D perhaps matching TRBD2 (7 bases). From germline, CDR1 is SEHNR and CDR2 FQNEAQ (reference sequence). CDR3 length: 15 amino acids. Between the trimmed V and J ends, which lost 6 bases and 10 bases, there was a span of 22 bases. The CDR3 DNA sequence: TGTGCCAGCAGACCTGTGGGGGGGGCGATAACCGAGCAGTTCTTC. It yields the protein CASRPVGGAITEQFF.

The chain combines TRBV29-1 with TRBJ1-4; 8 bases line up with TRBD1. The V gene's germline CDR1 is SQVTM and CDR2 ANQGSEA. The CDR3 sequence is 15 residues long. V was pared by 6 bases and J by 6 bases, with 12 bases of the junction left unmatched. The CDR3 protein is CSVSGQGQDDEKLFF. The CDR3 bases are TGCAGCGTGTCCGGACAGGGCCAAGACGATGAAAAACTGTTTTTT.

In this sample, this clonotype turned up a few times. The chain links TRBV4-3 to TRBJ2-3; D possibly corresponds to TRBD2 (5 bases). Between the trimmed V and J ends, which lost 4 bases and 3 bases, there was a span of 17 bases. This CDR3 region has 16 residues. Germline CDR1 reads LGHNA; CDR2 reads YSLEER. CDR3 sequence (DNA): TGCGCCAGCAGCCTGAGAGGGTCGGGTACTACAGATACGCAGTATTTT. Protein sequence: CASSLRGSGTTDTQYF.

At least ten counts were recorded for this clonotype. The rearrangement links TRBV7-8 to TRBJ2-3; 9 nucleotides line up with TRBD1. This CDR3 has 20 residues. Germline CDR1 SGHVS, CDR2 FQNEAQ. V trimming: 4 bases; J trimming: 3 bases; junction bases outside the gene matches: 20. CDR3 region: CASSSSLDRGGKGNTDTQYF. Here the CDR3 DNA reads TGTGCCAGCAGCTCCTCGTTGGACAGGGGTGGGAAAGGGAATACAGATACGCAGTATTTT.

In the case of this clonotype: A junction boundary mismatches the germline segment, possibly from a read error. The CDR3 sequence is CASSPSLGGGVDTQDF. The CDR3 region has the DNA TGTGCCAGCAGTCCCTCGTTGGGGGGAGGGGTAGATACGCAGGATTTT. The chain carries TRBV28 and TRBJ2-3; TRBD2 aligns across 7 bases. Germline V CDR1 and CDR2: MDHEN, SYDVKM. CDR3 length: 16 residues.

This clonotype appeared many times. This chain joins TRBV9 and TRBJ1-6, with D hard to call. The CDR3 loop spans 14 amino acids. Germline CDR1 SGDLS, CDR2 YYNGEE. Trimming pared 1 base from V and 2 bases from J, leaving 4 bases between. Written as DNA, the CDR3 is TGTGCCAGCAGCGTACAGACCTATAATTCACCCCTCCACTTT. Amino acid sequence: CASSVQTYNSPLHF. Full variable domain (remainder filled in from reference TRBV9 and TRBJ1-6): DSGVTQTPKHLITATGQRVTLRCSPRSGDLSVYWYQQSLDQGLQFLIQYYNGEERAKGNILERFSAQQFPDLHSELNLSSLELGDSALYFCASSVQTYNSPLHFGNGTRLTVT.

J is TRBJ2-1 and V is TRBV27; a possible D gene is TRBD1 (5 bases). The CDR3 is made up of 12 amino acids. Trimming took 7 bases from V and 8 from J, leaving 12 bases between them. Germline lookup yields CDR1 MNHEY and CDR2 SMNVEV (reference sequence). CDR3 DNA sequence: TGTGCCAGCAAAAGGGGTCGGTATGAGCAGTTCTTC. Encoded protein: CASKRGRYEQFF.

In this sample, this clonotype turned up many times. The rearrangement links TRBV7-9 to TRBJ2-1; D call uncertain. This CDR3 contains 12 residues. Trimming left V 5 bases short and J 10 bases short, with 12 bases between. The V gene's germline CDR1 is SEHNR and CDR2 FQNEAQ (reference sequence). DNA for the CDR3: TGTGCCAGCAGCCACCGGCCCCTGGAGCAGTTCTTC. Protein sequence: CASSHRPLEQFF.

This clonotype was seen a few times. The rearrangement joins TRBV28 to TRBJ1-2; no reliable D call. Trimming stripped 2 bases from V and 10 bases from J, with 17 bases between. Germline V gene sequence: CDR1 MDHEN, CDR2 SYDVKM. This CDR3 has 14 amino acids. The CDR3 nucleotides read TGTGCCAGCAGTTTAAGGGCCTATACACTGCACTACACCTTC. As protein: CASSLRAYTLHYTF.

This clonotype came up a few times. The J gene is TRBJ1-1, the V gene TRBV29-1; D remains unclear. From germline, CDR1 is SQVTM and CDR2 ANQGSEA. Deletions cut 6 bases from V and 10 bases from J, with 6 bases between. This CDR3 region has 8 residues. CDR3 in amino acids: CSVPGAFF. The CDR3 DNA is TGCAGCGTGCCAGGAGCTTTCTTT.

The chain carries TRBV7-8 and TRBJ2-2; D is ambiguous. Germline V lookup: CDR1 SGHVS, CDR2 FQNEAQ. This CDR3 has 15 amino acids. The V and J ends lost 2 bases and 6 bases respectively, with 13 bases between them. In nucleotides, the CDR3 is TGTGCCAGCAGCTTACGTTCATGGGGATCCGGGGAGCTGTTTTTT. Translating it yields CASSLRSWGSGELFF.

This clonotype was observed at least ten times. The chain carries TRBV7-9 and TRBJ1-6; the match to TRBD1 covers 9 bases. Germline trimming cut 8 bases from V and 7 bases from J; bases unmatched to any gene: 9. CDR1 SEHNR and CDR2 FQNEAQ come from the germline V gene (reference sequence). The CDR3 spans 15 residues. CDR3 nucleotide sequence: TGTGCCAGCGGGGACAGGGCAATAGGAAATTCACCCCTCCACTTT. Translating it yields CASGDRAIGNSPLHF.

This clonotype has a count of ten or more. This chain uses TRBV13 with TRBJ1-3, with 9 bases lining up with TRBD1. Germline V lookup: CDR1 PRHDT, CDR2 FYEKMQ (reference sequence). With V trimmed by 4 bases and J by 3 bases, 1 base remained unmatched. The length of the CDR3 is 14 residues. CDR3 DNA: TGTGCCAGCAGCTCGGGACAGGGTGGAAACACCATATATTTT. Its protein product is CASSSGQGGNTIYF.

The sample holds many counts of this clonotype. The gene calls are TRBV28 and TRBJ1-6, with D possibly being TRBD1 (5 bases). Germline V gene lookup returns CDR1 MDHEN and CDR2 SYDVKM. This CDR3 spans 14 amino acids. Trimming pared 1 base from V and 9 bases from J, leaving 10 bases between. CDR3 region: CASSLSGLISPLHF. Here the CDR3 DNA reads TGTGCCAGCAGTTTATCAGGGTTGATTTCACCCCTCCACTTT.

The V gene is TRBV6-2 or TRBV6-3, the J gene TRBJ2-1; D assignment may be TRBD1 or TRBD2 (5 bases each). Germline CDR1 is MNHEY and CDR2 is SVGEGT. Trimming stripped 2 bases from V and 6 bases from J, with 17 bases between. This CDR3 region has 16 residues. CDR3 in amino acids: CASSYPRPGTTNEQFF. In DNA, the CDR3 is TGTGCCAGCAGTTACCCGAGACCGGGGACCACCAATGAGCAGTTCTTC.

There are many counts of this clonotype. The CDR3 DNA reads as TGTGCCAGCAGTTTTCTCCCCGGGGGAGCTGAAGCTTTCTTT. It codes for CASSFLPGGAEAFF. The chain carries TRBV12-3 or TRBV12-4 and TRBJ1-1; tentative D call: TRBD1 (5 bases). The CDR3 covers 14 residues. Trimming took off 3 bases at V and 6 bases at J, with 14 bases between the two ends.

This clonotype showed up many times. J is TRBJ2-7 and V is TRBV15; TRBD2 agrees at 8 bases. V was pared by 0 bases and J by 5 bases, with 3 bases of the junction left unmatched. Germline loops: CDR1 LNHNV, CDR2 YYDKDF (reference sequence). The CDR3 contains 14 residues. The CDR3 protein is CATSRDREGDEQYF. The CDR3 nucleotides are TGTGCCACCAGCAGAGACCGGGAGGGCGACGAGCAGTACTTC.